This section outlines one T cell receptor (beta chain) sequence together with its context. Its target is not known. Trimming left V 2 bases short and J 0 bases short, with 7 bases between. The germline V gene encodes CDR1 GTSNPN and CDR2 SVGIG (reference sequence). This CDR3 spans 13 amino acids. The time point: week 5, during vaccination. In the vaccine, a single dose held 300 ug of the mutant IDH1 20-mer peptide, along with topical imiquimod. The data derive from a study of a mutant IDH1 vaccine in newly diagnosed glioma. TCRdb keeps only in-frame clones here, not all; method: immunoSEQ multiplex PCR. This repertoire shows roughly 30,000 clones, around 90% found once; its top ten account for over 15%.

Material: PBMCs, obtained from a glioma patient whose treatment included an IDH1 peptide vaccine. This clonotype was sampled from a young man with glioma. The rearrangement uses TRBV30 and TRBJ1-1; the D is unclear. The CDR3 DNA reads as TGTGCCTGGAGTCCCCAATTGAACACTGAAGCTTTCTTT. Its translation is CAWSPQLNTEAFF. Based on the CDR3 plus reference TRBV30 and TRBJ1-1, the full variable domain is SQTIHQWPATLVQPVGSPLSLECTVEGTSNPNLYWYRQAAGRGLQLLFYSVGIGQISSEVPQNLSASRPQDRQFILSSKKLLLSDSGFYLCAWSPQLNTEAFFGQGTRLTVV.